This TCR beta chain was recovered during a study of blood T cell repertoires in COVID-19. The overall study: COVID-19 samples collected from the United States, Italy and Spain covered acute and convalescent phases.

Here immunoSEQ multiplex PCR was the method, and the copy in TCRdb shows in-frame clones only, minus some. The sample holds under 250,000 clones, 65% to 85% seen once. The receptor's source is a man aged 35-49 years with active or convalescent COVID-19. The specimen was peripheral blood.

In nucleotides, the CDR3 is TGTGCCAGCAGTGATAATAGGGAGGGTTACGAGCAGTACTTC. This gives the protein CASSDNREGYEQYF. The chain is built from TRBV25-1 and TRBJ2-7, with TRBD2 matching over 7 bases. CDR1 MGHDK and CDR2 SYGVNS come from the germline V gene. The length of the CDR3 is 14 residues. J was trimmed by 4 bases and V by 3 bases; bases with no gene match: 6.